This T cell receptor (beta chain) was obtained from a study of blood T cell repertoires in COVID-19. Background on the study: Acute and convalescent COVID-19 samples came from the United States, Italy and Spain. The analysed material was cDNA or gDNA that came from T cells, B-cell-depleted T cells, or PBMCs.

V gave up 5 bases and J gave up 3 bases, with 8 bases separating them. Germline CDR1 and CDR2: SEHNR and FQNEAQ (reference sequence). This CDR3 comprises 12 residues. As handled by the study authors: Nucleated cell counts were estimated from reference gene primer amplification. This table comes from immunoSEQ multiplex PCR, and its TCRdb copy is limited to in-frame clones, with some not included. V, J and clone size are those of that table, while D and trimming were read from the DNA. The data contain more than 100,000 clones, approximately 81% of them singletons. This chain connects TRBV7-9 to TRBJ2-7, with D tentatively TRBD2 (5 bases). The sequence was collected from a woman aged 30 to 39 who had recovered from COVID-19. Sequencing was carried out using peripheral blood. CDR3: CASSPRGYEQYF. The CDR3 coding sequence is TGTGCCAGCAGCCCACGGGGCTACGAGCAGTACTTC.